This T cell receptor (beta chain) was sequenced for a study of cytotoxic CD8 clonotypes in ibrutinib-treated CLL. Overall study context: Partial response was seen in some 24 patients and complete response in 2; after median around 69 months, around 14 stayed remitted, about 12 progressed. Study-level results: Contraction or stability on treatment characterized the public clonotypes, which were uncommon.

Using immunoSEQ multiplex PCR, the repertoire was profiled, and TCRdb retains in-frame clones only, with some absent. The data hold 14,000 or so clones, with approximately 70% observed a single time. Turning to this clone: Antigen: not known.

This clonotype was sampled from a human donor with chronic lymphocytic leukemia. Sequenced material: PBMCs, taken before ibrutinib treatment.

The CDR3 loop is CASSLGTSPYNEQFF. In nucleotides, the CDR3 is TGTGCCAGCAGCTTAGGGACTAGCCCCTACAATGAGCAGTTCTTC. The rearrangement links TRBV7-3 to TRBJ2-1; 9 nucleotides agree with TRBD2. V shed 2 bases and J 2 bases; nucleotides not matched to a gene: 1. Germline V gene sequence: CDR1 SGHTA, CDR2 FQGTGA. The CDR3 extends over 15 amino acids. Supplemented by reference TRBV7-3 and TRBJ2-1, the full variable domain reads GAGVSQTPSNKVTEKGKYVELRCDPISGHTALYWYRQSLGQGPEFLIYFQGTGAADDSGLPNDRFFAVRPEGSVSTLKIQRTERGDSAVYLCASSLGTSPYNEQFFGPGTRLTVL.